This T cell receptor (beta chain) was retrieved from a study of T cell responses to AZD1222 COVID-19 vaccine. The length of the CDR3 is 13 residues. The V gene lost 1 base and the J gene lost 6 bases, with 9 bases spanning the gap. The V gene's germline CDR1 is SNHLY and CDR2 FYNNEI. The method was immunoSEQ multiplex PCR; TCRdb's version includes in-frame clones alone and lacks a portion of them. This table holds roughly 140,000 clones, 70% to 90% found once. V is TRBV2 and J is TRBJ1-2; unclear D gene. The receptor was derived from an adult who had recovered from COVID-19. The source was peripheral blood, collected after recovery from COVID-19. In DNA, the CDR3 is TGTGCCAGCAGTGAAGGACGCGGCCATGGCTACACCTTC. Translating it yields CASSEGRGHGYTF.